Shown below are 9 T cell receptor beta chains from a single sample sequenced in a study of cytomegalovirus exposure and HLA in healthy donors. The PCR used 60 Vbeta and 13 Jbeta primers. Assay: immunoSEQ multiplex PCR; the TCRdb copy retains only in-frame clones and omits some. This sample has roughly 120,000 clones, with 80% found just once. The sequenced material came from PBMCs. Receptor source: a man under 40 in good health and CMV-seronegative.

The V gene is TRBV4-2, the J gene TRBJ1-5; TRBD1 agrees at 9 bases. The V and J ends lost 0 bases and 6 bases, in that order; junction bases with no gene match: 6. This CDR3 region has 16 residues. From germline, CDR1 is LGHNA and CDR2 YNFKEQ. The CDR3 coding sequence is TGTGCCAGCAGCCAAGAGGACAGGGGACTGACTCAGCCCCAGCATTTT. This translates into CASSQEDRGLTQPQHF.

J is TRBJ2-1 and V is TRBV12-5; weak D call: TRBD1 (6 bases). CDR1 is LGHNT, CDR2 FRNRAP, per germline. The ends were cut back, 1 base at V and 3 bases at J, with 13 bases in the middle. This CDR3 is built from 16 residues. CDR3 DNA sequence: TGTGCTAGTGGTTTGGGTACAGGGTCCCTCTACAATGAGCAGTTCTTC. Residues: CASGLGTGSLYNEQFF.

V usage is TRBV10-3 and J usage is TRBJ1-5; D ambiguous. Trimming pared 3 bases from V and 3 bases from J, leaving 21 bases between. This CDR3 region has 18 residues. The germline CDR1 and CDR2 sequences are ENHRY and SYGVKD. CDR3 sequence: CAISERYTYTVTNQPQHF. The CDR3 region has the DNA TGTGCCATCAGTGAACGCTATACCTATACAGTTACCAATCAGCCCCAGCATTTT.

V and J are TRBV7-6 and TRBJ2-4; 8 bases map to TRBD2. J gave up 0 bases and V 5 bases, and 15 bases lay outside the gene matches. The CDR3 consists of 19 residues. Per germline, CDR1 SGHVS and CDR2 FNYEAQ. CDR3 region: CASSPQLADFTIAKNIQYF. As DNA, the CDR3 is TGTGCCAGCAGCCCTCAACTAGCGGACTTTACAATAGCCAAAAACATTCAGTACTTC.

The rearrangement uses TRBV4-1 and TRBJ2-2, with 9 bases fitting TRBD2. Germline V CDR1 and CDR2: MGHRA, YSYEKL. V lost 1 base and J lost 2; bases outside the gene matches: 11. The CDR3 is made up of 19 amino acids. The CDR3 coding sequence is TGCGCCAGCAGCCAAGTTAGATCTAGCGGGAAACCCAACACCGGGGAGCTGTTTTTT. Its translation: CASSQVRSSGKPNTGELFF.

CDR3 bases: TGTGCCAGCAGCGTAGTTGGTAGCGGGCTTACCTGGGGCAATGAGCAGTTCTTC. Amino acids: CASSVVGSGLTWGNEQFF. The rearrangement uses TRBV9 and TRBJ2-1, with 7 positions matching TRBD2. The length of the CDR3 is 18 residues. In germline, CDR1 is SGDLS, CDR2 YYNGEE. The V gene end was trimmed by 0 bases and the J gene end by 6 bases; junction bases not matched to a gene: 15.

The chain carries TRBV7-8 and TRBJ2-7; D perhaps matches TRBD2 (5 bases). With 0 bases removed from V and 3 bases from J, the gap between germline ends came to 15 bases. Per the germline V gene, CDR1 is SGHVS and CDR2 is FQNEAQ. This CDR3 has 16 residues. The CDR3 DNA follows: TGTGCCAGCAGCTTAGCCCCAATACTAGTAAACTACGAGCAGTACTTC. Translated: CASSLAPILVNYEQYF.

The rearrangement links TRBV5-1 to TRBJ1-3; 10 nucleotides match TRBD1. The germline CDR1 and CDR2 sequences are SGHRS and YFSETQ. The V gene end was trimmed by 4 bases and the J gene end by 2 bases; junction bases not matched to a gene: 6. There are 16 residues in the CDR3. In DNA, the CDR3 is TGCGCCAGCAGCCCGACAGGGGGCCTAACTGGAAACACCATATATTTT. Encoded protein: CASSPTGGLTGNTIYF.

The chain employs TRBV4-3 and TRBJ1-2; TRBD1 matches at 7 bases. Germline values: CDR1 LGHNA, CDR2 YSLEER. Trimming at V came to 2 bases and at J to 2 bases, leaving 5 bases not matched to a gene. The CDR3 contains 15 residues. The CDR3 loop is CASSQTMTGNYGYTF. The CDR3 nucleotides are TGCGCCAGCAGCCAAACCATGACAGGGAACTATGGCTACACCTTC.